The T cell receptor beta chain described here comes from a study of OX40 agonist ivuxolimab in advanced cancers. Background for the entire study: Ivuxolimab was an agonistic, fully human IgG2 monoclonal antibody directed against OX40 (CD134), a costimulatory receptor. Partial responses occurred in three dose-escalation patients: two with cutaneous melanoma and one with hepatocellular carcinoma. The paper covers the monotherapy dose-escalation part of the phase I ivuxolimab trial, which included N of about 56 patients. The point of sequencing TCRbeta in the periphery was to test whether ivuxolimab changed TCR sequence diversity and drove clonal T-cell expansion. In the dose-escalation cohort, about four fifths of patients were male, and the mean age was around 65 years with a range of roughly 20 to 85. Of the roughly 52 dose-escalation patients, hepatocellular carcinoma was present in around 19, melanoma in roughly 15, renal cell carcinoma in 9 and head and neck cancer in 9. Intravenous ivuxolimab was administered to patients every 2 weeks at six dose levels: 0.01, 0.1, 0.3, 1.5, 3 and 10 mg/kg. Prior anti-PD-1, anti-PD-L1 or anti-CTLA-4 therapy was permitted, and approximately 42% of dose-escalation patients had received checkpoint inhibitors. Beyond this particular receptor, the publication reports: Low levels of normalized T-cell clonal expansion were also shown by some nonresponding patients. After ivuxolimab, more expanded clones were found on average in CD8+ T cells than in CD4+ T cells. At doses from 0.1 to 3.0 mg/kg, clonal expansion was seen in both CD4+ and CD8+ blood T cells between baseline and week 6. The antigen specificity of the clonally expanded peripheral T cells was not determined. In the 0.1-3.0 mg/kg groups, partial responders had among the lowest normalized peripheral clonal expansion, particularly in CD8+ T cells.

Genomic DNA was isolated from the sorted cells so that the TCRbeta CDR3 region could be sequenced. The immunoSEQ Assay was used to sequence the TCRbeta CDR3 regions. The table was pulled from immuneACCESS by TCRdb, which kept in-frame rearrangements only. Such tables lose some clones; where checked, under half of the loss comes from unresolved V genes, and the rest has no known cause. Across this sample there are 30,000 to 40,000 clones, with approximately 80% seen only once. The top ten clones comprise over 20% of the sample. As regards this clone: Its binding antigen is unknown. No per-base quality is available; no much larger clone lies one base away.

The trial excluded patients who had a history of autoimmune disease or who were on systemic immunosuppression. In every dose cohort, peripheral blood was drawn for TCR sequencing at baseline, cycle 4 day 1, and cycle 7 day 1. Samples were obtained from an open-label, multicenter, first-in-human phase I dose-escalation trial of ivuxolimab. Adults with locally advanced or metastatic head and neck squamous cell, hepatocellular, melanoma or renal cell carcinoma were enrolled in the trial. Before TCR sequencing, CD4+ T cells and CD8+ T cells from peripheral blood were sorted into separate populations. From its cysteine to its phenylalanine, the CDR3 spans 17 amino acids. This entry keeps only the CDR3 DNA: 51 bases, framed from base 1. Taken from the germline V gene, the CDR1 and CDR2 loops are SGHVS and FQNEAQ. V loses 1 base of germline sequence and J loses 0 bases, and the interval between the two ends is 10 bases.

This material consisted of CD4+ or CD8+ T cells sorted from blood, taken in a trial of the OX40 agonist ivuxolimab. The rearrangement combines TRBV7-8 with TRBJ2-6; TRBD2 is a possible D gene, resting on 5 matching bases. This TCR derives from an adult with an advanced solid tumor such as melanoma, head and neck, liver or kidney cancer. The bases are TGTGCCAGCAGCTTAGAGGTAGCGAGCTCTGGGGCCAACGTCCTGACTTTC. This gives the protein CASSLEVASSGANVLTF.